The source of this TCR beta chain is a study of blood T cell repertoires in COVID-19. Study in general: Collection of acute and convalescent COVID-19 samples took place in the United States, Italy and Spain. PBMCs, B-cell-depleted T cells, or T cells provided the cDNA or gDNA that made up the material.

As processed by the authors: By means of reference gene primer amplification, nucleated cell counts were estimated. Produced via immunoSEQ multiplex PCR; TCRdb's table is partial and in-frame only. V and J calls and clone size are as listed in that table; D and trimming were resolved from the DNA. This sample has roughly 170,000 clones; 84% occur once, and the top ten carry 6% to 9%. From germline, CDR1 is SNHLY and CDR2 FYNNEI. V lost 9 bases to trimming and J lost 0 bases; unmatched junction nucleotides: 7. The CDR3 consists of 14 residues. The chain couples TRBV2 to TRBJ1-1, with 7 bases matching TRBD1. The sequencing input was peripheral blood. The sequence was collected from a man aged 35-49 years who had recovered from COVID-19. CDR3 loop: CASRQGIVNTEAFF. CDR3 in DNA: TGTGCCAGTCGACAGGGTATAGTGAACACTGAAGCTTTCTTT.